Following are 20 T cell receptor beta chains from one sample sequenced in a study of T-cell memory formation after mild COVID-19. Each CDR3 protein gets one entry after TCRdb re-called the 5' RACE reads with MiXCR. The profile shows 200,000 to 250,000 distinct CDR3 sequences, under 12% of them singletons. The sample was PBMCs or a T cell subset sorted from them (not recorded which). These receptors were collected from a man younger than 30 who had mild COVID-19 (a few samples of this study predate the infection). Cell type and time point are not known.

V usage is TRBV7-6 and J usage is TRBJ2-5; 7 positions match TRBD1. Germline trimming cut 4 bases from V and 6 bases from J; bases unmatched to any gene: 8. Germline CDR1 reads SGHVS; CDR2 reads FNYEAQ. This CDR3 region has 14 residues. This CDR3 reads CASSSNRDSKTQYF. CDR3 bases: TGTGCCAGCAGCTCAAACCGGGACAGCAAGACCCAGTACTTC.

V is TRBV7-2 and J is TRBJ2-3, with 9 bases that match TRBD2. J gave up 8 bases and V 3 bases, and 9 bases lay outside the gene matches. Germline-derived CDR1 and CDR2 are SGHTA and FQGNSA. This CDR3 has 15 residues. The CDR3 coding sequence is TGTGCCAGCAGCTTTGGGCCTAGCGGGGTCGCTACGCAGTATTTT. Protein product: CASSFGPSGVATQYF.

CDR3 protein: CAISDRGGTGSPLHF. CDR3 nucleotide sequence: TGTGCCATCAGTGATCGGGGAGGTACCGGTTCACCCCTCCACTTT. The rearrangement joins TRBV10-3 to TRBJ1-6; D gene uncertain. Germline CDR1 ENHRY, CDR2 SYGVKD. CDR3 length: 15 amino acids. The germline V and J ends were trimmed by 3 bases and 9 bases, with 15 bases remaining between them.

The CDR3 coding sequence is TGTGCCAGCAGTCGTCAATGGGGGAACGATGACACTGAAGCTTTCTTT. It encodes CASSRQWGNDDTEAFF. The chain uses TRBV6-2 or TRBV6-3 and TRBJ1-1; D possibly corresponds to TRBD1 (5 bases). V shed 5 bases and J shed 3 bases, with 19 bases lying between them. The germline V gene has CDR1 MNHEY and CDR2 SVGEGT. CDR3 size: 16 residues.

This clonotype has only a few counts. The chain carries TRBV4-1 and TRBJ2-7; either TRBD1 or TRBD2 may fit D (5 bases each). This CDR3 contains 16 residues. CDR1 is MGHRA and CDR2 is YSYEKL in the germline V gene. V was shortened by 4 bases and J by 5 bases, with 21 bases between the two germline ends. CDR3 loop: CASSPGSGIGIDEQYF. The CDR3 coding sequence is TGCGCCAGCAGCCCAGGGAGTGGCATAGGCATCGACGAGCAGTACTTC.

The CDR3: CASRRPSGGGDTQYF. The CDR3 DNA follows: TGTGCCAGCAGACGGCCTAGCGGGGGGGGAGATACGCAGTATTTT. This chain uses TRBV6-2 or TRBV6-3 with TRBJ2-3; 12 nucleotides agree with TRBD2. The CDR3 covers 15 residues. The V and J ends lost 6 bases and 5 bases, in that order; junction bases with no gene match: 6. CDR1 and CDR2 (germline): MNHEY, SVGEGT.

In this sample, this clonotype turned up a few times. CDR3: CASSSRLEYEQYV. The CDR3 nucleotides are TGTGCCAGCAGCTCGAGGCTGGAATACGAGCAGTACGTC. The chain is built from TRBV11-2 and TRBJ2-7; unclear D gene. The ends were cut back, 4 bases at V and 4 bases at J, with 11 bases in the middle. Germline V lookup: CDR1 SGHAT, CDR2 FQNNGV. The CDR3 covers 13 residues.

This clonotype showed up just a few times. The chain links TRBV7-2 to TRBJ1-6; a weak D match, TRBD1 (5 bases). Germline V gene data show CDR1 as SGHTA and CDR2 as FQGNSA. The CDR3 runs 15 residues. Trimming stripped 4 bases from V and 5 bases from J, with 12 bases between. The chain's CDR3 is CASSSNRRNNSPLHF. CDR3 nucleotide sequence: TGTGCCAGCAGCTCCAACAGGAGGAATAATTCACCCCTCCACTTT.

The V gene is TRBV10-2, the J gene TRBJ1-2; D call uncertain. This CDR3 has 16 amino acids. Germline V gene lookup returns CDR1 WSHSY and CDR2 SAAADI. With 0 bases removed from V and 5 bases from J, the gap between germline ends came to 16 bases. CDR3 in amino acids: CASSESSVRLIYGYTF. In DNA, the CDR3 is TGCGCCAGCAGTGAGTCCTCCGTTCGGCTGATTTATGGCTACACCTTC.

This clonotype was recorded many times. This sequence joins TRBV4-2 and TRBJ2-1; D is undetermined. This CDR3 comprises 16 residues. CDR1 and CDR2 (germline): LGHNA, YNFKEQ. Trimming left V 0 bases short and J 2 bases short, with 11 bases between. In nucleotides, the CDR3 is TGTGCCAGCAGCCAAGAAAGGCTATCCACCTACAATGAGCAGTTCTTC. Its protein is CASSQERLSTYNEQFF.

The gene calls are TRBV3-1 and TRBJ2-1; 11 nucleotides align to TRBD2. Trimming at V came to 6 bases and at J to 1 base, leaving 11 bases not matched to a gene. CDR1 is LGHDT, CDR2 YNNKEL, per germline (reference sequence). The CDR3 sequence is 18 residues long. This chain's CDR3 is CASRPGLAAVGSYNEQFF. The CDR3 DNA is TGTGCCAGCAGGCCGGGACTAGCGGCTGTGGGGTCCTACAATGAGCAGTTCTTC.

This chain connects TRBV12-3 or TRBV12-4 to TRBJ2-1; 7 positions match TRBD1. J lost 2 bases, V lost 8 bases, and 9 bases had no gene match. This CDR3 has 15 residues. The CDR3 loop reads CASAPTGTAYNEQFF. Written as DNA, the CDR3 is TGTGCCAGCGCCCCTACCGGGACAGCCTACAATGAGCAGTTCTTC.

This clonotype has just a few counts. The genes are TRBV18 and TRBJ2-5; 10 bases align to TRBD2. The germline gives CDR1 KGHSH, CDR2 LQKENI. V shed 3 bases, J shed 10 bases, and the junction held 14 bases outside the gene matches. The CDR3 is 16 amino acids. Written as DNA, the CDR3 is TGTGCCAGCTCACCCACCGGGACTAGCGCCTCGCCGGGCCAGTACTTC. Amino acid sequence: CASSPTGTSASPGQYF.

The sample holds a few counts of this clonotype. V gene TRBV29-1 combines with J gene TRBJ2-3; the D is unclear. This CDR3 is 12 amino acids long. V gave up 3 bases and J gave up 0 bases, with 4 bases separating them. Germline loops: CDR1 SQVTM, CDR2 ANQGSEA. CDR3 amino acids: CSVDVSTDTQYF. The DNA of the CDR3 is TGCAGCGTTGATGTCAGCACAGATACGCAGTATTTT.

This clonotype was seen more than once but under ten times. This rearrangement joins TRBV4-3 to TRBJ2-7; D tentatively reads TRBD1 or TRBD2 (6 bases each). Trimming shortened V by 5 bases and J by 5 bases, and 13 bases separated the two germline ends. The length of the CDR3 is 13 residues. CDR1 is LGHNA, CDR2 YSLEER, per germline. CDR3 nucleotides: TGCGCCAGCAGCGAGCTCGGGGGCAACGAGCAGTACTTC. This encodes CASSELGGNEQYF.

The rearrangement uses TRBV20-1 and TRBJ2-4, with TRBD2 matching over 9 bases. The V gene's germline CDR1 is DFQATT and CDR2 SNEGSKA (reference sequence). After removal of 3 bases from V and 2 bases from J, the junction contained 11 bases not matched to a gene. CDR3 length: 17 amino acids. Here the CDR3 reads CSASFAGGRRTKNIQYF. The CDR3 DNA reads TGCAGTGCTAGTTTCGCGGGGGGGCGAAGAACCAAAAACATTCAGTACTTC.

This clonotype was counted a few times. CDR3 loop: CSASPGGKDTQYF. The CDR3 DNA follows: TGCAGTGCTAGTCCCGGGGGCAAAGATACGCAGTATTTT. The gene calls are TRBV20-1 and TRBJ2-3, with D perhaps assigned TRBD1 or TRBD2 (6 bases each). Germline V gene data show CDR1 as DFQATT and CDR2 as SNEGSKA (reference sequence). Trimming cost V 3 bases and J 5 bases, with 12 bases left between them. CDR3 size: 13 residues.

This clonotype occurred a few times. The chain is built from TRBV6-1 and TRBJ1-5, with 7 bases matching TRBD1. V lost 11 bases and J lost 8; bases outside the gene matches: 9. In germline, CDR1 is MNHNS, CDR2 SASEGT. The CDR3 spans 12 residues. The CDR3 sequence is CAGGGQMEPQHF. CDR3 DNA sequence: TGTGCCGGCGGGGGACAGATGGAGCCCCAGCATTTT.

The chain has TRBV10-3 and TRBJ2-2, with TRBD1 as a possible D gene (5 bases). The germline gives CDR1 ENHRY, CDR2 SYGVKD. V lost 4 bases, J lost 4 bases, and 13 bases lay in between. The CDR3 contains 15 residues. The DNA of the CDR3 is TGTGCCATCAGTGTCCTCCAGGGTGCCACCGGGGAGCTGTTTTTT. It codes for CAISVLQGATGELFF.

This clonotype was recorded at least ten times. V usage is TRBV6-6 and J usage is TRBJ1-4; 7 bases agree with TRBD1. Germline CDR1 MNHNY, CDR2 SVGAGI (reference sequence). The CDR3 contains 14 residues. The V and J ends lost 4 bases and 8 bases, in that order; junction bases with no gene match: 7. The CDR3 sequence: CASSSDRVGEKLFF. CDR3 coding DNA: TGTGCCAGCAGTTCTGACAGGGTGGGGGAAAAACTGTTTTTT.